The 27 T cell receptor beta chains in this list originate from one sample, sequenced in a study of CD8 T cells in ankylosing spondylitis. Study-level results: Ankylosing spondylitis blood seemed to carry a telltale TCR beta motif made of eight highly homologous variants.

One entry per CDR3 protein results from TCRdb running MiXCR on the 5' RACE reads. The data show some 840,000 distinct CDR3 sequences, 10% to 15% seen once. Their antigen targets remain unknown. Input material: blood, either unsorted or a sorted T cell fraction (not recorded which). The receptor set was obtained from a male donor with ankylosing spondylitis.

This clonotype has a count of ten or more. The gene calls are TRBV28 and TRBJ2-2; a possible D gene is TRBD2 (6 bases). Germline V lookup: CDR1 MDHEN, CDR2 SYDVKM. The CDR3 totals 13 residues. Trimming stripped 6 bases from V and 5 bases from J, with 10 bases between. In DNA form, the CDR3 reads TGTGCCAGCAGGGGGGGAGTAACCGGGGAGCTGTTTTTT. This translates into CASRGGVTGELFF.

Only a few counts were recorded for this clonotype. The V gene is TRBV9, the J gene TRBJ2-5; TRBD2 matches 10 bases. V shed 4 bases and J 0 bases; nucleotides not matched to a gene: 6. The CDR3 spans 16 residues. Germline-derived CDR1 and CDR2 are SGDLS and YYNGEE. The CDR3 bases are TGTGCCAGCAGCCTGAGCGGGGGGGTGTACCAAGAGACCCAGTACTTC. Its protein is CASSLSGGVYQETQYF.

The genes are TRBV5-1 and TRBJ2-5, with a tentative D call TRBD1 (5 bases). This CDR3 has 15 residues. The germline V and J ends were trimmed by 4 bases and 4 bases, with 17 bases remaining between them. CDR1 is SGHRS and CDR2 is YFSETQ in the germline V gene. Written as DNA, the CDR3 is TGCGCCAGCAGCGTCCGGATGGGGCACGGAGAGACCCAGTACTTC. Translation: CASSVRMGHGETQYF.

The rearrangement joins TRBV7-9 to TRBJ2-1, with TRBD2 matching over 16 bases. The CDR3 runs 17 residues. Germline loops: CDR1 SEHNR, CDR2 FQNEAQ (reference sequence). The trim removed 5 bases at V and 7 bases at J, leaving 8 bases unmatched. Here the CDR3 reads CASSLGLAGGPVNEQFF. The CDR3 nucleotides read TGTGCCAGCAGCCTGGGACTAGCGGGGGGGCCGGTTAATGAGCAGTTCTTC.

This clonotype was seen repeatedly, ten times or more. The chain carries TRBV10-3 and TRBJ2-6; 10 bases line up with TRBD2. V shed 3 bases, J shed 1 base, and the junction held 9 bases outside the gene matches. This CDR3 spans 19 amino acids. The germline CDR1 and CDR2 sequences are ENHRY and SYGVKD. This CDR3 is CAISDILAGPWSGANVLTF. In DNA form, the CDR3 reads TGTGCCATCAGTGACATACTAGCGGGACCTTGGTCTGGGGCCAACGTCCTGACTTTC.

CDR3 residues: CASSLPPGLAGEYEQYF. CDR3 DNA: TGTGCCAGCAGTTTACCACCCGGACTAGCGGGAGAGTACGAGCAGTACTTC. The chain has TRBV28 and TRBJ2-7; 13 positions agree with TRBD2. The CDR3 contains 17 residues. Germline CDR1 and CDR2: MDHEN and SYDVKM. V shed 2 bases, J shed 4 bases, and the junction held 8 bases outside the gene matches.

The chain employs TRBV15 and TRBJ2-7; D uncertain. The V end lost 1 base, the J end lost 2 bases, and 6 bases lay between the germline ends. Germline CDR1 reads LNHNV; CDR2 reads YYDKDF (reference sequence). The CDR3 totals 13 residues. For the CDR3, the DNA is TGTGCCACCAGCAGAGGCCCTGCCTACGAGCAGTACTTC. Translated: CATSRGPAYEQYF. Drawing the rest from reference TRBV15 and TRBJ2-7, the complete variable domain is DAMVIQNPRYQVTQFGKPVTLSCSQTLNHNVMYWYQQKSSQAPKLLFHYYDKDFNNEADTPDNFQSRRPNTSFCFLDIRSPGLGDTAMYLCATSRGPAYEQYFGPGTRLTVT.

The genes are TRBV4-3 and TRBJ2-1; maybe TRBD2 (5 bases). Trimming cost V 2 bases and J 0 bases, with 14 bases left between them. Germline-derived CDR1 and CDR2 are LGHNA and YSLEER. The CDR3 totals 17 residues. CDR3 amino acids: CASSQQTLGSSYNEQFF. The CDR3 DNA reads TGCGCCAGCAGCCAACAAACACTAGGCAGCTCCTACAATGAGCAGTTCTTC.

Ten or more counts support this clonotype. The chain couples TRBV20-1 to TRBJ1-5; unclear D gene. There are 14 residues in the CDR3. Germline V gene data show CDR1 as DFQATT and CDR2 as SNEGSKA (reference sequence). V was pared by 3 bases and J by 0 bases, with 9 bases between. CDR3 in DNA: TGCAGTGCTAGGGCTCCGAATAGCAATCAGCCCCAGCATTTT. Amino acid sequence: CSARAPNSNQPQHF.

This clonotype was found many times. The chain couples TRBV6-5 to TRBJ1-2; 7 nucleotides agree with TRBD1. The V segment lost 2 bases and the J segment 4 bases; nucleotides outside the gene matches: 10. Germline CDR1 and CDR2: MNHEY and SVGAGI. CDR3 length equals 16 residues. The CDR3 loop is CASSYPGQPPVYGYTF. Written as DNA, the CDR3 is TGTGCCAGCAGTTACCCGGGACAGCCACCAGTCTATGGCTACACCTTC.

V is TRBV5-1 and J is TRBJ2-7; 8 bases agree with TRBD1. The junction had 5 bases not matched to a gene; V was cut back by 5 bases and J by 7 bases. CDR1 and CDR2 from the germline V gene are SGHRS and YFSETQ. The CDR3 runs 12 residues. The CDR3 bases are TGCGCCAGCAGTGGACAGGGAAAGGAGCAGTACTTC. Translated: CASSGQGKEQYF. Variable domain in full (rest from reference TRBV5-1 and TRBJ2-7): KAGVTQTPRYLIKTRGQQVTLSCSPISGHRSVSWYQQTPGQGLQFLFEYFSETQRNKGNFPGRFSGRQFSNSRSEMNVSTLELGDSALYLCASSGQGKEQYFGPGTRLTVT.

The chain combines TRBV28 with TRBJ1-5; D unresolved. The V gene lost 5 bases and the J gene lost 3 bases, with 5 bases spanning the gap. Germline V gene data show CDR1 as MDHEN and CDR2 as SYDVKM. The CDR3 is 12 residues long. The CDR3 region has the DNA TGTGCCAGCAGTATATACAATCAGCCCCAGCATTTT. Amino acids: CASSIYNQPQHF. Full variable domain (missing parts from reference TRBV28 and TRBJ1-5): DVKVTQSSRYLVKRTGEKVFLECVQDMDHENMFWYRQDPGLGLRLIYFSYDVKMKEKGDIPEGYSVSREKKERFSLILESASTNQTSMYLCASSIYNQPQHFGDGTRLSIL.

CDR3 in amino acids: CASSHPRGGGNEKLFF. CDR3 DNA sequence: TGCGCCAGCAGCCACCCCCGTGGTGGGGGTAATGAAAAACTGTTTTTT. V usage is TRBV4-1 and J usage is TRBJ1-4, with a weak D call TRBD1 (5 bases). V was clipped by 3 bases and J by 4 bases, with 15 bases between them. Looked up from germline, CDR1 is MGHRA and CDR2 is YSYEKL. The CDR3 runs to 16 residues.

This clonotype was observed many times. V is TRBV11-2 and J is TRBJ1-1, with D possibly being TRBD1 (5 bases). Between the trimmed V and J ends, which lost 5 bases and 5 bases, there was a span of 15 bases. CDR1 is SGHAT and CDR2 is FQNNGV in the germline V gene. The CDR3 is 14 amino acids. CDR3 in amino acids: CASSPRQGGTEAFF. The CDR3 DNA follows: TGTGCCAGCAGCCCACGGCAGGGCGGAACTGAAGCTTTCTTT.

The chain is built from TRBV6-6 and TRBJ1-2; the match to TRBD1 covers 7 bases. Per germline, CDR1 MNHNY and CDR2 SVGAGI (reference sequence). The CDR3 extends over 12 amino acids. Unmatched junction bases numbered 7, after V lost 10 bases and J lost 5 bases. In nucleotides, the CDR3 is TGTGCCACCTCATCGACAGGGTATGGCTACACCTTC. Translating it yields CATSSTGYGYTF.

This clonotype was found many times. The chain carries TRBV3-1 and TRBJ1-2; no definite D call. Looked up from germline, CDR1 is LGHDT and CDR2 is YNNKEL (reference sequence). The V end was cut by 1 base, the J end by 4 bases, with 10 bases between. This CDR3 has 14 residues. The CDR3 coding sequence is TGTGCCAGCAGCCAAGGTGAAGGGTCCTATGGCTACACCTTC. This sequence encodes CASSQGEGSYGYTF.

The chain links TRBV24-1 to TRBJ2-1; possibly TRBD1 for D (5 bases). The germline gives CDR1 KGHDR, CDR2 SFDVKD. V gave up 5 bases and J gave up 9 bases, with 16 bases separating them. The CDR3 covers 14 residues. This chain's CDR3 is CATSAMRTPVEQFF. CDR3 bases: TGTGCCACCAGTGCTATGCGGACACCCGTTGAGCAGTTCTTC.

This clonotype occurred a few times. The V gene is TRBV28, the J gene TRBJ2-3; 10 nucleotides line up with TRBD2. Germline V lookup: CDR1 MDHEN, CDR2 SYDVKM. Unmatched junction bases numbered 5, after V lost 7 bases and J lost 4 bases. CDR3 length: 14 residues. CDR3 sequence: CASNIAGGADTQYF. The DNA for the CDR3 is TGTGCCAGCAATATAGCGGGGGGCGCAGATACGCAGTATTTT.

This clonotype was found many times. The junction differs from germline at one of its ends, possibly a read error. The DNA of the CDR3 is TGCGCCAGCAGAGCTTCTGGGGCCAACGTCCTGACTTTC. It translates to CASRASGANVLTF. This rearrangement joins TRBV28 to TRBJ2-6; D is unclear. Germline V gives CDR1 MDHEN, CDR2 SYDVKM. The CDR3 is 13 residues long.

This CDR3 reads CASSQPGVGNTIYF. In DNA form, the CDR3 reads TGCGCCAGCAGCCAACCAGGGGTTGGAAACACCATATATTTT. The chain joins TRBV4-3 to TRBJ1-3; a weak D match, TRBD1 (6 bases). Trimming removed 2 bases at V and 3 bases at J, with 8 bases between. The germline CDR1 and CDR2 sequences are LGHNA and YSLEER. CDR3 length: 14 residues.

This clonotype was seen ten or more times. The rearrangement uses TRBV5-1 and TRBJ1-3, with TRBD1 as a possible D gene (6 bases). The ends were cut back, 0 bases at V and 2 bases at J, with 15 bases in the middle. CDR1 SGHRS and CDR2 YFSETQ come from the germline V gene. The CDR3 spans 17 residues. CDR3 sequence: CASSLGNTGTTGNTIYF. CDR3 nucleotides: TGCGCCAGCAGCTTGGGAAACACCGGGACAACTGGAAACACCATATATTTT.

This clonotype was picked up many times. The chain has TRBV29-1 and TRBJ2-3; tentative D call: TRBD2 (6 bases). Looked up from germline, CDR1 is SQVTM and CDR2 is ANQGSEA. Trimming removed 4 bases from V and 0 bases from J, with 11 bases in between. CDR3 size: 14 residues. The CDR3 loop is CSVGGRPSTDTQYF. CDR3 nucleotide sequence: TGCAGCGTTGGAGGGAGGCCGAGCACAGATACGCAGTATTTT.

V gene TRBV4-2 combines with J gene TRBJ2-5, with D possibly being TRBD2 (6 bases). The V gene lost 0 bases and the J gene lost 4 bases, with 9 bases spanning the gap. Germline V gene sequence: CDR1 LGHNA, CDR2 YNFKEQ. The CDR3 runs to 14 residues. The CDR3 spells CASSQDAGRETQYF. The DNA for the CDR3 is TGTGCCAGCAGCCAAGATGCGGGACGAGAGACCCAGTACTTC.

This clonotype was picked up a small number of times. This sequence joins TRBV4-3 and TRBJ1-6; D might be TRBD1 (5 bases). V lost 0 bases and J 0 bases, leaving 9 bases between the germline ends. The germline V gene has CDR1 LGHNA and CDR2 YSLEER. This CDR3 spans 17 amino acids. The CDR3 DNA reads as TGCGCCAGCAGCCAAGACCAGGGCTTCTCCTATAATTCACCCCTCCACTTT. Translating it yields CASSQDQGFSYNSPLHF.

The chain employs TRBV10-3 and TRBJ2-3, with D possibly matching TRBD1 (6 bases). Germline V gene sequence: CDR1 ENHRY, CDR2 SYGVKD. The germline V and J ends were trimmed by 10 bases and 3 bases, with 14 bases remaining between them. CDR3 length: 13 amino acids. The CDR3 sequence is CATNREGTDTQYF. In nucleotides, the CDR3 is TGTGCCACCAACAGGGAAGGGACAGATACGCAGTATTTT.

The chain links TRBV5-1 to TRBJ1-6; TRBD1 is a possible D gene (6 bases). The CDR3 is 15 amino acids. Germline V lookup: CDR1 SGHRS, CDR2 YFSETQ. V was shortened by 0 bases and J by 10 bases, with 14 bases between the two germline ends. In DNA, the CDR3 is TGCGCCAGCAGCTTGGATGGGGGCGCTGGGTCACCCCTCCACTTT. Its protein product is CASSLDGGAGSPLHF.

This clonotype was recorded at least ten times. The chain is built from TRBV5-1 and TRBJ2-2; possible D gene TRBD1, 5 bases. The CDR3 has 15 amino acids. The ends were cut back, 1 base at V and 5 bases at J, with 12 bases in the middle. Germline V CDR1 and CDR2: SGHRS, YFSETQ. The CDR3 nucleotides read TGCGCCAGCAGCTTGCAGCAGGGATCAACCGGGGAGCTGTTTTTT. Translating gives CASSLQQGSTGELFF.